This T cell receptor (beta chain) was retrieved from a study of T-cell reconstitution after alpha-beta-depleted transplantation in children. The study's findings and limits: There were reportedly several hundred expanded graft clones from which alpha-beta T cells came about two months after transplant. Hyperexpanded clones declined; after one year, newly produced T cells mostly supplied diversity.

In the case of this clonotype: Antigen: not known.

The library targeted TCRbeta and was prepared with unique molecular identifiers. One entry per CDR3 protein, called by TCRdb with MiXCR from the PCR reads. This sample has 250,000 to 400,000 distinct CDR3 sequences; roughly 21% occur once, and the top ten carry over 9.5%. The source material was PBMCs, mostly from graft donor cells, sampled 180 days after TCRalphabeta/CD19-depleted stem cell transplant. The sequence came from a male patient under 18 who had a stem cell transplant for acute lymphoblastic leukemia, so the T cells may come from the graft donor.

The CDR3 is CASSLIGDHRVYEQYF. The CDR3 bases are TGTGCCAGCAGCTTAATAGGAGATCACAGGGTCTACGAGCAGTACTTC. This rearrangement joins TRBV7-6 to TRBJ2-7, with D possibly TRBD1 on 6 matching bases. CDR1 SGHVS and CDR2 FNYEAQ come from the germline V gene. CDR3 length equals 16 residues. Trimming took off 2 bases at V and 3 bases at J, with 17 bases between the two ends.